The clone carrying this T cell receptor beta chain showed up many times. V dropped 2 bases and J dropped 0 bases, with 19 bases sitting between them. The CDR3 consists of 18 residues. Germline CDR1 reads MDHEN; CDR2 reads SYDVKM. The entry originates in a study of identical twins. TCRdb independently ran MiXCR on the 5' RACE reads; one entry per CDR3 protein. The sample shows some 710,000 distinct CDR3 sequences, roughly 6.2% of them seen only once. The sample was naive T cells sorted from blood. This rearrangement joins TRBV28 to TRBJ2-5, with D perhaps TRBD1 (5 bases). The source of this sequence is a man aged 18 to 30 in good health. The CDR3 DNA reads TGTGCCAGCAGTTTACGCCAGGGCCGACAGACGTACCAAGAGACCCAGTACTTC. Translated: CASSLRQGRQTYQETQYF. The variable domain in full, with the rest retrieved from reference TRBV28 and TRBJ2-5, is DVKVTQSSRYLVKRTGEKVFLECVQDMDHENMFWYRQDPGLGLRLIYFSYDVKMKEKGDIPEGYSVSREKKERFSLILESASTNQTSMYLCASSLRQGRQTYQETQYFGPGTRLLVL.